This paragraph reports one T cell receptor (beta chain). The source of the sample is a study of early T cells in non-severe SARS-CoV-2 infection. CDR1 is KGHDR and CDR2 is SFDVKD in the germline V gene. V dropped 5 bases and J dropped 5 bases, with 3 bases sitting between them. This CDR3 spans 11 amino acids. TCRdb passed the 5' RACE reads through MiXCR, listing each CDR3 protein once. The sample comprises 55,000 to 65,000 distinct CDR3 sequences, around an eighth of which are singletons, and 4% to 4.5% rests with the top ten. Sequencing used whole blood. The rearrangement uses TRBV24-1 and TRBJ1-3; D is uncertain. This sequence originates from an adult who was a healthcare worker with PCR-confirmed SARS-CoV-2 infection or an uninfected control (not recorded which). CDR3 in DNA: TGTGCCACCAGTGTACGAAACACCATATATTTT. Translation gives CATSVRNTIYF.